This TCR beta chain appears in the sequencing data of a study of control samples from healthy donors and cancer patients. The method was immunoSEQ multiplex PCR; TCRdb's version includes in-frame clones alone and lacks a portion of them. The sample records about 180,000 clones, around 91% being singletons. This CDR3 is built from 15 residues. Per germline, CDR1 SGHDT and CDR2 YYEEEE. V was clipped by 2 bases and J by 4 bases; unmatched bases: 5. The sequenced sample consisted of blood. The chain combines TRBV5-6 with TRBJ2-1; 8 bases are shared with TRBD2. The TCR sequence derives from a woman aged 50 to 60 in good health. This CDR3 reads CASSFGGGHYNEQFF. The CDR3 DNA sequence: TGTGCCAGCAGCTTCGGCGGGGGGCATTACAATGAGCAGTTCTTC.